These 24 T cell receptor beta chains share one sample of origin, sequenced in a study of blood T cell repertoires in COVID-19. Data came from immunoSEQ multiplex PCR; TCRdb stores just in-frame clones and leaves some out. Of some 300,000 clones listed, more than 70% are singletons. The sample was peripheral blood. These receptors originate from a young woman who had recovered from COVID-19.

CDR3: CASSPGQETNQPQHF. The CDR3 region has the DNA TGTGCCAGCTCACCAGGACAGGAGACCAATCAGCCCCAGCATTTT. The chain recombines TRBV18 with TRBJ1-5, with TRBD1 matching 7 bases. Germline CDR1 KGHSH, CDR2 LQKENI. The V gene end was trimmed by 2 bases and the J gene end by 3 bases; junction bases not matched to a gene: 4. The length of the CDR3 is 15 residues.

The rearrangement uses TRBV7-3 and TRBJ2-1, with D tentatively TRBD1 (5 bases). Germline V CDR1 and CDR2: SGHTA, FQGTGA. Trimming stripped 4 bases from V and 5 bases from J, with 9 bases between. The CDR3 runs 13 residues. CDR3 region: CASSSIQDNEQFF. The CDR3 DNA sequence: TGTGCCAGCAGCTCAATACAGGACAATGAGCAGTTCTTC.

This clone was counted a single time. V is TRBV10-3 and J is TRBJ1-2, with a tentative D call TRBD1 (5 bases). This CDR3 is built from 17 residues. V dropped 0 bases and J dropped 0 bases, with 14 bases sitting between them. Germline V gives CDR1 ENHRY, CDR2 SYGVKD. CDR3 nucleotides: TGTGCCATCAGTGAGTCGAAGGGGACTGCTACTAACTATGGCTACACCTTC. This encodes CAISESKGTATNYGYTF.

The chain recombines TRBV12-3 or TRBV12-4 with TRBJ1-2, with D possibly matching TRBD1 (5 bases). The V and J ends lost 2 bases and 2 bases respectively, with 6 bases between them. The CDR3 totals 13 residues. The CDR3 DNA reads as TGTGCCAGCAGTTTATCAGGGAACTATGGCTACACCTTC. As protein: CASSLSGNYGYTF.

V and J are TRBV6-1 and TRBJ1-4, with no clear D. CDR1 is MNHNS and CDR2 is SASEGT in the germline V gene. The CDR3 extends over 17 amino acids. The V end was cut by 3 bases, the J end by 7 bases, with 21 bases between. CDR3 coding DNA: TGTGCCAGCAGTGAGGCACTACAAGGCTTCAGCGGTGAAAAACTGTTTTTT. Its protein product is CASSEALQGFSGEKLFF.

The J gene is TRBJ2-3, the V gene TRBV9; 8 bases match TRBD2. The CDR3 totals 15 residues. The germline V gene has CDR1 SGDLS and CDR2 YYNGEE. V was pared by 0 bases and J by 5 bases, with 5 bases of the junction left unmatched. The CDR3 DNA is TGTGCCAGCAGCGTAGTCGGGGGGGGCAGAGATACGCAGTATTTT. Its protein product is CASSVVGGGRDTQYF.

The chain couples TRBV19 to TRBJ1-2; 9 nucleotides agree with TRBD1. The length of the CDR3 is 13 residues. V lost 7 bases and J lost 4; bases outside the gene matches: 4. Germline V lookup: CDR1 LNHDA, CDR2 SQIVND (reference sequence). In DNA, the CDR3 is TGTGCCAGTACCCCGGACAGGGGCTATGGCTACACCTTC. This translates into CASTPDRGYGYTF.

This chain uses TRBV2 with TRBJ1-1; perhaps TRBD1 as D (5 bases). The length of the CDR3 is 14 residues. V lost 6 bases and J lost 4, with 15 bases in between. CDR1 SNHLY and CDR2 FYNNEI come from the germline V gene. CDR3 nucleotides: TGTGCCAGCAGGGACAAGGAGGGTTCCACTGAAGCTTTCTTT. Protein sequence: CASRDKEGSTEAFF.

The genes are TRBV4-3 and TRBJ2-3; no reliable D call. Germline CDR1 is LGHNA and CDR2 is YSLEER. The CDR3 sequence is 12 residues long. The ends were cut back, 6 bases at V and 5 bases at J, with 9 bases in the middle. This chain's CDR3 is CASSPTGDTQYF. The CDR3 nucleotides read TGCGCCAGCAGTCCAACGGGAGATACGCAGTATTTT.

The chain combines TRBV14 with TRBJ2-3; 7 bases align to TRBD2. The CDR3 is made up of 15 amino acids. The germline gives CDR1 SGHDN, CDR2 FVKESK. V shed 3 bases and J 4 bases; nucleotides not matched to a gene: 7. CDR3 coding DNA: TGTGCCAGCAGCCATTCGGCGGGGGTTGCAGATACGCAGTATTTT. This codes for CASSHSAGVADTQYF.

This clone was counted once. The junction shows a germline mismatch at one end, possibly a read error. The rearrangement uses TRBV19 and TRBJ1-1, with a possible D match to TRBD1 (5 bases). Germline CDR1 reads LNHDA; CDR2 reads SQIVND (reference sequence). CDR3 length: 15 residues. Here the CDR3 DNA reads TGTGCCAGTACCATTTGGGGGGGGTTGAAGACTGAAGCTTTCTTT. Protein sequence: CASTIWGGLKTEAFF.

The chain recombines TRBV27 with TRBJ2-2; D gene uncertain. The CDR3 contains 14 residues. V lost 2 bases, J lost 5 bases, and 9 bases lay in between. In germline, CDR1 is MNHEY, CDR2 SMNVEV (reference sequence). CDR3 bases: TGTGCCAGCAGTTTAGAGGCGGAGACCGGGGAGCTGTTTTTT. Its protein product is CASSLEAETGELFF.

The chain links TRBV28 to TRBJ2-1; 8 bases align to TRBD1. V shed 3 bases and J 2 bases; nucleotides not matched to a gene: 9. Germline lookup yields CDR1 MDHEN and CDR2 SYDVKM. This CDR3 spans 17 amino acids. The CDR3 region is CASSFRGREAAYNEQFF. The DNA of the CDR3 is TGTGCCAGCAGTTTCAGGGGGCGCGAAGCCGCCTACAATGAGCAGTTCTTC.

This chain links TRBV28 with TRBJ2-7, with unresolved D. Germline V lookup: CDR1 MDHEN, CDR2 SYDVKM. Trimming removed 5 bases at V and 2 bases at J, with 7 bases between. The CDR3 runs to 12 residues. The CDR3 loop reads CASSLKPYEQYF. As DNA, the CDR3 is TGTGCCAGCAGTCTCAAGCCCTACGAGCAGTACTTC. Looking up the rest from reference TRBV28 and TRBJ2-7 gives the full variable domain: DVKVTQSSRYLVKRTGEKVFLECVQDMDHENMFWYRQDPGLGLRLIYFSYDVKMKEKGDIPEGYSVSREKKERFSLILESASTNQTSMYLCASSLKPYEQYFGPGTRLTVT.

The chain carries TRBV20-1 and TRBJ2-1; D remains ambiguous. CDR3 size: 14 residues. V gave up 3 bases and J gave up 0 bases, with 9 bases separating them. Germline CDR1 DFQATT, CDR2 SNEGSKA (reference sequence). CDR3 in DNA: TGCAGTGCTAGTCCAGGTCTCTCCTACAATGAGCAGTTCTTC. Its protein product is CSASPGLSYNEQFF.

V gene TRBV9 combines with J gene TRBJ2-2; 7 positions agree with TRBD1. V was pared by 0 bases and J by 6 bases, with 8 bases of the junction left unmatched. The CDR3 is 16 amino acids. Germline lookup yields CDR1 SGDLS and CDR2 YYNGEE. This CDR3 is CASSVVGTALPGELFF. In nucleotides, the CDR3 is TGTGCCAGCAGCGTAGTAGGGACAGCGCTTCCCGGGGAGCTGTTTTTT.

The chain joins TRBV3-1 (or the pseudogene TRBV3-2) to TRBJ2-7; unclear D gene. CDR1 is LGHDT, CDR2 YNNKEL, per germline (reference sequence). The CDR3 consists of 14 residues. The V and J ends lost 3 bases and 0 bases respectively, with 9 bases between them. In DNA, the CDR3 is TGTGCCAGCAGCCATCCCCGAGCCTCCTACGAGCAGTACTTC. Its protein is CASSHPRASYEQYF.

The chain recombines TRBV2 with TRBJ2-3; D is perhaps TRBD1 (6 bases). Germline values: CDR1 SNHLY, CDR2 FYNNEI. V was clipped by 7 bases and J by 6 bases, with 20 bases between them. The length of the CDR3 is 15 residues. The CDR3 nucleotides are TGTGCCAGCAAAACAGGGAGCCCCAGGATGGATACGCAGTATTTT. Translated, it gives CASKTGSPRMDTQYF.

The J gene is TRBJ2-7, the V gene TRBV28; D might be TRBD1 (5 bases). V lost 7 bases, J lost 3 bases, and 13 bases lay in between. This CDR3 spans 13 amino acids. Germline V gene data show CDR1 as MDHEN and CDR2 as SYDVKM. The CDR3 is CASTDNPDYEQYF. The CDR3 DNA follows: TGTGCCAGCACGGACAACCCAGACTACGAGCAGTACTTC.

The V call is TRBV9, the J call TRBJ1-2; 12 nucleotides line up with TRBD1. The CDR3 is made up of 15 amino acids. V shed 4 bases, J shed 5 bases, and the junction held 6 bases outside the gene matches. Germline lookup yields CDR1 SGDLS and CDR2 YYNGEE. Here the CDR3 reads CASSPGDRGPYGYTF. Here the CDR3 DNA reads TGTGCCAGCAGCCCGGGGGACAGGGGGCCTTATGGCTACACCTTC.

This clone was counted only a few times. The chain combines TRBV24-1 with TRBJ2-3; possibly TRBD2 for D (6 bases). The CDR3 is 14 residues long. Germline assignment: CDR1 KGHDR and CDR2 SFDVKD. Trimming removed 5 bases from V and 6 bases from J, with 14 bases in between. This CDR3 is CATSGGTSWDTQYF. The CDR3 DNA sequence: TGTGCCACCAGTGGCGGGACTTCATGGGATACGCAGTATTTT.

This rearrangement joins TRBV14 to TRBJ2-1, with TRBD2 matching over 8 bases. V lost 6 bases to trimming and J lost 4 bases; unmatched junction nucleotides: 14. The germline gives CDR1 SGHDN, CDR2 FVKESK. The CDR3 loop spans 17 amino acids. CDR3 DNA: TGTGCCAGCAGTCAAACAAGACCGGGCGGGGGGTACAATGAGCAGTTCTTC. Protein: CASSQTRPGGGYNEQFF.

This clone was seen a single time. The V gene is TRBV28, the J gene TRBJ1-2, with a possible D match to TRBD1 (6 bases). Germline V lookup: CDR1 MDHEN, CDR2 SYDVKM. V was clipped by 7 bases and J by 2 bases, with 17 bases between them. The CDR3 covers 15 residues. This chain's CDR3 is CASITGTTGNYGYTF. Here the CDR3 DNA reads TGTGCCAGCATCACCGGGACAACGGGGAACTATGGCTACACCTTC.

The rearrangement uses TRBV2 and TRBJ2-2; possible D gene TRBD1, 5 bases. The V and J ends lost 7 bases and 7 bases respectively, with 16 bases between them. This CDR3 has 14 residues. Germline-derived CDR1 and CDR2 are SNHLY and FYNNEI. CDR3 residues: CASTAESRGGELFF. The CDR3 DNA sequence: TGTGCCAGCACGGCCGAATCAAGGGGCGGGGAGCTGTTTTTT.